There are many counts of the clone carrying this T cell receptor (beta chain). This entry belongs to a study of metastatic and nonmetastatic thyroid tumors. Trimming at V came to 0 bases and at J to 2 bases, leaving 4 bases not matched to a gene. Germline lookup yields CDR1 SGHDN and CDR2 FVKESK. CDR3 length: 17 amino acids. TCRdb reanalyzed the PCR reads with MiXCR. Among more than 85,000 clones listed, 8.6% were seen once. Thyroid surgery was preceded by no treatment in any patient. The chain links TRBV14 to TRBJ1-2; 12 bases fit TRBD1. This receptor was taken from a female donor with papillary thyroid cancer or a benign thyroid nodule (not recorded which). Some clones in this sample may be carry-over from other donors' samples. The sequenced material came from blood. CDR3 DNA sequence: TGTGCCAGCAGCCAAGATTGGGGGACAGGGGGCAACTATGGCTACACCTTC. This encodes CASSQDWGTGGNYGYTF.